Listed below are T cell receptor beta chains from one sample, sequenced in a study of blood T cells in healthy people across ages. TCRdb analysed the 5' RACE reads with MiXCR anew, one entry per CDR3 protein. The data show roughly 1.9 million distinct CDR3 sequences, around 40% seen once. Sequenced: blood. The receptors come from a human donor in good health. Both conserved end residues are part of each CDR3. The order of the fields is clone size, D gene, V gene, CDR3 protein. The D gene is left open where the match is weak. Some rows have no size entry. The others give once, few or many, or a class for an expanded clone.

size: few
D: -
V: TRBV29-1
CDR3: CSVPGTGTDTQYF

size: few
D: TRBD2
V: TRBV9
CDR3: CASSGGNGGGIQETQYF

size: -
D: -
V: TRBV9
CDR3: CASSVEPTTRQYF

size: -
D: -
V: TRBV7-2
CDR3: CASSYTYYNEQFF

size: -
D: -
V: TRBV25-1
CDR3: CASRQGAILHF

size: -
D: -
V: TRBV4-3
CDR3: CASSQGEGMSSDTEAFF

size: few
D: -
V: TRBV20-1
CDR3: CSARFPPMDGYTF

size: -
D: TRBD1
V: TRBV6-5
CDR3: CASSYRGNSGNTIYF

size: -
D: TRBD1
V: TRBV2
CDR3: CASRDRAEGYTF

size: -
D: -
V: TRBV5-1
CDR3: CASSLEQGTEQYF

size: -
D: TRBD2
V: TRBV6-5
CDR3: CASRGGLASDTQYF

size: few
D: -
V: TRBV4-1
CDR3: CASSLLVGLEETQYF

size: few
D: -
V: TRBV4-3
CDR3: CASSQVYSGVSAYEQYF